The 22 T cell receptor beta chains presented below share a single source sample, sequenced in a study of blood T cell repertoires in COVID-19. Clones were sequenced by immunoSEQ multiplex PCR, and TCRdb holds only the in-frame ones, with some missing. The sample has 97,000 or so clones, approximately 82% seen once. Sequences were obtained from peripheral blood. The receptors come from a man between 65 and 85 years old with acute or convalescent COVID-19.

V and J are TRBV6-1 and TRBJ1-2; 9 bases are shared with TRBD1. V gave up 1 base and J gave up 8 bases; unmatched junction bases: 5. The CDR3 runs 14 residues. Germline V lookup: CDR1 MNHNS, CDR2 SASEGT. As DNA, the CDR3 is TGTGCCAGCAGTGAAGACAGGGGGCTCTTAGGCTACACCTTC. It translates to CASSEDRGLLGYTF.

This rearrangement joins TRBV10-3 to TRBJ2-7, with D perhaps matching TRBD1 (5 bases). Germline assignment: CDR1 ENHRY and CDR2 SYGVKD. The CDR3 loop spans 14 amino acids. V shed 3 bases and J shed 5 bases, with 14 bases lying between them. The CDR3 sequence: CAISERPTADEQYF. The CDR3 DNA sequence: TGTGCCATCAGTGAACGACCGACAGCCGACGAGCAGTACTTC.

This rearrangement joins TRBV5-4 to TRBJ1-2, with 8 bases that match TRBD1. The CDR3 is 13 amino acids. Losses at the gene ends were 4 bases for V and 4 bases for J; bases not matched to a gene: 3. From germline, CDR1 is SGHNT and CDR2 YYREEE (reference sequence). The DNA of the CDR3 is TGTGCCAGCAGCCACGGGACAGGCTATGGCTACACCTTC. It translates to CASSHGTGYGYTF.

The chain couples TRBV15 to TRBJ1-2, with 9 bases fitting TRBD1. V shed 2 bases and J 7 bases; nucleotides not matched to a gene: 5. CDR3 length: 14 amino acids. Germline lookup yields CDR1 LNHNV and CDR2 YYDKDF (reference sequence). The CDR3 reads CATSRTGGDRGYTF. CDR3 DNA: TGTGCCACCAGCAGAACAGGGGGCGATCGTGGCTACACCTTC.

The rearrangement joins TRBV19 to TRBJ1-1; D is uncertain. The CDR3 covers 15 residues. Trimming cost V 8 bases and J 0 bases, with 16 bases left between them. CDR1 and CDR2 (germline): LNHDA, SQIVND (reference sequence). The CDR3 reads CASEGGPQLNTEAFF. The CDR3 DNA is TGTGCCAGTGAAGGAGGGCCCCAACTGAACACTGAAGCTTTCTTT.

This clone was seen once. This sequence joins TRBV11-2 and TRBJ1-2; a possible D gene is TRBD1 (5 bases). Trimming pared 6 bases from V and 0 bases from J, leaving 20 bases between. In germline, CDR1 is SGHAT, CDR2 FQNNGV. The CDR3 totals 17 residues. Here the CDR3 reads CASRGMRGGSANYGYTF. DNA for the CDR3: TGTGCCAGCAGGGGGATGAGGGGAGGAAGCGCTAACTATGGCTACACCTTC.

This chain uses TRBV7-2 with TRBJ2-5; a weak D match, TRBD1 (5 bases). Trimming shortened V by 5 bases and J by 1 base, and 8 bases separated the two germline ends. Germline V gene sequence: CDR1 SGHTA, CDR2 FQGNSA. This CDR3 has 13 residues. This CDR3 reads CASSRGSQETQYF. The CDR3 region has the DNA TGTGCCAGCAGCAGGGGCTCCCAAGAGACCCAGTACTTC.

This chain links TRBV29-1 with TRBJ1-4, with no clear D. This CDR3 is 14 amino acids long. In germline, CDR1 is SQVTM, CDR2 ANQGSEA. Trimming stripped 7 bases from V and 7 bases from J, with 19 bases between. CDR3 coding DNA: TGCAGCGCGCACGGACTATTAACGGGTGAAAAACTGTTTTTT. Its translation: CSAHGLLTGEKLFF. Drawing the rest from reference TRBV29-1 and TRBJ1-4, the complete variable domain is SAVISQKPSRDICQRGTSLTIQCQVDSQVTMMFWYRQQPGQSLTLIATANQGSEATYESGFVIDKFPISRPNLTFSTLTVSNMSPEDSSIYLCSAHGLLTGEKLFFGSGTQLSVL.

V and J are TRBV4-1 and TRBJ2-7; 9 nucleotides agree with TRBD1. Trimming removed 5 bases from V and 0 bases from J; junction bases left unmatched: 5. The CDR3 totals 15 residues. The germline CDR1 and CDR2 sequences are MGHRA and YSYEKL. CDR3 in DNA: TGCGCCAGCAGCATGGGGACAGGGAGCTCCTACGAGCAGTACTTC. This encodes CASSMGTGSSYEQYF.

The chain carries TRBV3-1 (or the pseudogene TRBV3-2) and TRBJ1-5; no definite D call. The CDR3 extends over 15 amino acids. The V gene lost 0 bases and the J gene lost 5 bases, with 11 bases spanning the gap. Germline CDR1 and CDR2: LGHDT and YNNKEL (reference sequence). CDR3 in amino acids: CASSQEGRADQPQHF. The CDR3 nucleotides are TGTGCCAGCAGCCAAGAAGGGAGGGCCGATCAGCCCCAGCATTTT.

The chain employs TRBV7-2 and TRBJ2-1, with no clear D. V was clipped by 6 bases and J by 10 bases, with 22 bases between them. The germline V gene has CDR1 SGHTA and CDR2 FQGNSA. The CDR3 is 15 amino acids. CDR3 protein: CASSPALGPVAEQFF. DNA of the CDR3: TGTGCCAGCAGTCCGGCTCTAGGCCCGGTGGCGGAGCAGTTCTTC.

The rearrangement links TRBV6-5 to TRBJ1-2; D possibly corresponds to TRBD1 (6 bases). Germline lookup yields CDR1 MNHEY and CDR2 SVGAGI. V was pared by 5 bases and J by 8 bases, with 9 bases between. The CDR3 extends over 11 amino acids. In DNA, the CDR3 is TGTGCCAGCAGTAACAGGGAAGGCTACACCTTC. As protein: CASSNREGYTF.

CDR3 sequence (DNA): TGTGCCAGCCGATTCCGGGACAGGAACACTGAAGCTTTCTTT. Residues: CASRFRDRNTEAFF. The gene calls are TRBV7-2 and TRBJ1-1, with 7 bases that match TRBD1. The V gene's germline CDR1 is SGHTA and CDR2 FQGNSA. V lost 8 bases, J lost 1 base, and 7 bases stayed unmatched. The CDR3 length is 14 residues. Together with reference TRBV7-2 and TRBJ1-1, the CDR3 gives the full variable domain: GAGVSQSPSNKVTEKGKDVELRCDPISGHTALYWYRQSLGQGLEFLIYFQGNSAPDKSGLPSDRFSAERTGGSVSTLTIQRTQQEDSAVYLCASRFRDRNTEAFFGQGTRLTVV.

This clone was detected a few times. The rearrangement uses TRBV7-9 and TRBJ2-1; TRBD2 is a possible D gene (6 bases). CDR3 length: 15 residues. Per the germline V gene, CDR1 is SEHNR and CDR2 is FQNEAQ (reference sequence). Trimming took 5 bases from V and 6 from J, leaving 17 bases between them. The DNA for the CDR3 is TGTGCCAGCAGCGCCTTATGGCTAGCGTCCAATGAGCAGTTCTTC. Translated, it gives CASSALWLASNEQFF. Drawing the rest from reference TRBV7-9 and TRBJ2-1, the complete variable domain is DTGVSQNPRHKITKRGQNVTFRCDPISEHNRLYWYRQTLGQGPEFLTYFQNEAQLEKSRLLSDRFSAERPKGSFSTLEIQRTEQGDSAMYLCASSALWLASNEQFFGPGTRLTVL.

The V gene is TRBV5-1, the J gene TRBJ2-3, with a possible D match to TRBD1 (5 bases). Trimming cost V 4 bases and J 2 bases, with 11 bases left between them. CDR3 length: 14 amino acids. Germline V gene sequence: CDR1 SGHRS, CDR2 YFSETQ. CDR3 bases: TGCGCCAGCAGCCCCCAGGGCTCCACAGATACGCAGTATTTT. It translates to CASSPQGSTDTQYF.

This chain links TRBV7-6 with TRBJ2-2, with 8 bases that match TRBD2. The ends lost 5 bases at V and 2 bases at J; junction bases unmatched: 4. The CDR3 is 15 amino acids. CDR1 and CDR2 from the germline V gene are SGHVS and FNYEAQ. The CDR3, as DNA: TGTGCCAGCAGCCGGGGGGGTCTCAACACCGGGGAGCTGTTTTTT. This translates into CASSRGGLNTGELFF.

This chain links TRBV5-4 with TRBJ2-5, with D possibly matching TRBD2 (5 bases). V lost 4 bases and J lost 3, with 13 bases in between. CDR3 length equals 14 residues. The germline gives CDR1 SGHNT, CDR2 YYREEE (reference sequence). CDR3 coding DNA: TGTGCCAGCAGCCCGTATACACTAGAAGAGACCCAGTACTTC. It translates to CASSPYTLEETQYF.

V usage is TRBV5-1 and J usage is TRBJ2-2; 13 bases are shared with TRBD2. The germline CDR1 and CDR2 sequences are SGHRS and YFSETQ. The CDR3 has 15 residues. V shed 3 bases and J 5 bases; nucleotides not matched to a gene: 1. CDR3 nucleotide sequence: TGCGCCAGCAGCTGGGGACTAGCGGGAACCGGGGAGCTGTTTTTT. Amino acids: CASSWGLAGTGELFF. Full variable domain (missing parts from reference TRBV5-1 and TRBJ2-2): KAGVTQTPRYLIKTRGQQVTLSCSPISGHRSVSWYQQTPGQGLQFLFEYFSETQRNKGNFPGRFSGRQFSNSRSEMNVSTLELGDSALYLCASSWGLAGTGELFFGEGSRLTVL.

CDR3 protein: CASSRQAVNEQFF. The CDR3 DNA follows: TGTGCCAGCAGTAGACAGGCGGTCAATGAGCAGTTCTTC. This chain joins TRBV25-1 and TRBJ2-1; D perhaps matches TRBD1 (6 bases). The length of the CDR3 is 13 residues. The germline V and J ends were trimmed by 5 bases and 6 bases, with 11 bases remaining between them. Per germline, CDR1 MGHDK and CDR2 SYGVNS.

This sequence joins TRBV9 and TRBJ2-2, with 7 nucleotides matching TRBD1. The CDR3 is 15 amino acids. Germline V gene sequence: CDR1 SGDLS, CDR2 YYNGEE. V was pared by 6 bases and J by 0 bases, with 5 bases of the junction left unmatched. CDR3 bases: TGTGCCAGCATGAGGGGGCCGTCGAACACCGGGGAGCTGTTTTTT. Amino acids: CASMRGPSNTGELFF. Looking up the rest from reference TRBV9 and TRBJ2-2 gives the full variable domain: DSGVTQTPKHLITATGQRVTLRCSPRSGDLSVYWYQQSLDQGLQFLIQYYNGEERAKGNILERFSAQQFPDLHSELNLSSLELGDSALYFCASMRGPSNTGELFFGEGSRLTVL.

This CDR3 reads CASWLGGAGNEQFF. CDR3 DNA sequence: TGCGCCAGCTGGTTAGGGGGGGCGGGAAATGAGCAGTTCTTC. V and J are TRBV10-2 and TRBJ2-1; D might be TRBD2 (7 bases). The CDR3 contains 14 residues. V was pared by 8 bases and J by 7 bases, with 18 bases between. The V gene's germline CDR1 is WSHSY and CDR2 SAAADI.

This clone was seen more than once but under ten times. The CDR3 sequence is CASSLESDSRGNTIYF. The CDR3, as DNA: TGCGCCAGCAGCTTGGAGTCGGACTCGAGGGGAAACACCATATATTTT. The chain couples TRBV5-1 to TRBJ1-3; D ambiguous. V lost 0 bases to trimming and J lost 4 bases, with 14 bases between them. The CDR3 contains 16 residues. Per the germline V gene, CDR1 is SGHRS and CDR2 is YFSETQ.